This is a list of T cell receptor beta chains from one sample in a study of T cell responses to AZD1222 COVID-19 vaccine. Sequencing was performed with immunoSEQ multiplex PCR; in TCRdb, only in-frame clones are kept and a portion is missing. Of about 160,000 clones in the sample, 91% were seen once. Sequencing used peripheral blood, obtained on day 0 of AZD1222 vaccination. Receptors were obtained from an adult in good health. CDR3s include the opening cysteine and the closing phenylalanine or tryptophan. D genes are given only for firm matches.

d_call	v_call	j_call	cdr3_aa	cdr3_nt
-	TRBV6-2/TRBV6-3	TRBJ2-7	CASSYTSYEQYF	TGTGCCAGCAGTTACACCAGCTACGAGCAGTACTTC
-	TRBV7-9	TRBJ1-6	CASSYQGGGGSPLHF	TGTGCCAGCAGCTATCAAGGAGGGGGAGGTTCACCCCTCCACTTT
TRBD2	TRBV12-5	TRBJ2-7	CASGLPSFREGPHEQYF	TGTGCTAGTGGTTTGCCCTCTTTTAGGGAGGGCCCCCACGAGCAGTACTTC
-	TRBV21-1	TRBJ1-2	CARGTVSKYGYTF	TGTGCCAGAGGGACAGTTTCGAAGTATGGCTACACCTTC
-	TRBV6-5	TRBJ1-5	CASSSYSNQPQHF	TGTGCCAGCAGTTCCTATAGCAATCAGCCCCAGCATTTT
-	TRBV11-3	TRBJ2-2	CASSPRHSRWGTGELFF	TGTGCCAGCAGCCCTCGACACTCCCGCTGGGGCACCGGGGAGCTGTTTTTT
TRBD1	TRBV5-1	TRBJ2-7	CASSFTGGEQYF	TGCGCCAGCAGCTTTACAGGGGGAGAGCAGTACTTC
-	TRBV19	TRBJ1-1	CASSIGPGTNTEAFF	TGTGCCAGTAGTATAGGTCCGGGGACGAACACTGAAGCTTTCTTT
TRBD1	TRBV19	TRBJ1-1	CATTPQGITEAFF	TGTGCCACAACCCCACAGGGGATCACTGAAGCTTTCTTT
TRBD1	TRBV23-1	TRBJ2-3	CASTTGTGTDTQYF	TGCGCCAGCACTACCGGGACAGGGACAGATACGCAGTATTTT
TRBD2	TRBV12-3/TRBV12-4	TRBJ2-7	CASSFTGGEQYF	TGTGCCAGCAGTTTCACGGGGGGCGAGCAGTACTTC
-	TRBV19	TRBJ1-3	CASSISAGAGNTIYF	TGTGCCAGTAGTATTTCGGCAGGGGCTGGAAACACCATATATTTT
TRBD2	TRBV24-1	TRBJ2-3	CATSDAGTGGLAGVPDTQYF	TGTGCCACCAGTGATGCCGGGACAGGGGGACTAGCGGGAGTTCCAGATACGCAGTATTTT
-	TRBV27	TRBJ2-2	CASSFESSDGELFF	TGTGCCAGCAGTTTCGAGTCCTCCGACGGGGAGCTGTTTTTT
-	TRBV19	TRBJ1-1	CASTEQRNTEAFF	TGTGCCAGTACCGAACAGAGGAACACTGAAGCTTTCTTT
-	TRBV6-5	TRBJ1-3	CASSYSPLAGNTIYF	TGTGCCAGCAGTTACTCGCCATTGGCTGGAAACACCATATATTTT